Listed here are 12 T cell receptor beta chains from one sample, sequenced in a study of immune cell composition in non-small cell lung cancer. Normal lung sampling was at least 3 cm from the tumour, as distant as possible. Assay: immunoSEQ multiplex PCR; the TCRdb copy retains only in-frame clones and omits some. The sample lists about 3,500 clones, 60% to 85% occurring once. The sequencing input was non-adjacent lung tissue. The origin of the receptors is a human donor with non-small cell lung cancer.

The rearrangement joins TRBV19 to TRBJ1-2; 7 bases match TRBD1. V lost 2 bases to trimming and J lost 8 bases; unmatched junction nucleotides: 11. Looked up from germline, CDR1 is LNHDA and CDR2 is SQIVND (reference sequence). CDR3 length: 15 amino acids. The DNA for the CDR3 is TGTGCCAGTAGTATACTCCGGAAGGGGGCGAGAGGCTACACCTTC. Translating it yields CASSILRKGARGYTF.

The chain links TRBV4-2 to TRBJ2-7; D uncertain. Trimming cost V 0 bases and J 5 bases, with 8 bases left between them. The CDR3 has 13 residues. Germline CDR1 is LGHNA and CDR2 is YNFKEQ. CDR3 bases: TGTGCCAGCAGCCAAGATGCAAGTAACGAGCAGTACTTC. This gives the protein CASSQDASNEQYF.

The J gene is TRBJ1-2, the V gene TRBV6-1; D is uncertain. This CDR3 has 15 residues. Trimming pared 2 bases from V and 3 bases from J, leaving 13 bases between. Germline V gives CDR1 MNHNS, CDR2 SASEGT. The CDR3 sequence: CASSEQSTGHYGYTF. The CDR3 coding sequence is TGTGCCAGCAGTGAACAGTCCACCGGGCACTATGGCTACACCTTC.

This chain uses TRBV11-2 with TRBJ2-7; 9 nucleotides line up with TRBD1. This CDR3 contains 14 residues. The V gene end was trimmed by 0 bases and the J gene end by 3 bases; junction bases not matched to a gene: 0. From germline, CDR1 is SGHAT and CDR2 FQNNGV. The CDR3 spells CASSLETGGYEQYF. In nucleotides, the CDR3 is TGTGCCAGCAGCTTAGAGACAGGGGGCTACGAGCAGTACTTC.

In nucleotides, the CDR3 is TGCAGCGTTGAAGATATCGGGGTAGCGGGGGGAAAAGAGACCCAGTACTTC. This encodes CSVEDIGVAGGKETQYF. J is TRBJ2-5 and V is TRBV29-1, with 10 nucleotides matching TRBD2. Trimming at V came to 0 bases and at J to 3 bases, leaving 10 bases not matched to a gene. The CDR3 is made up of 17 amino acids. Germline CDR1 reads SQVTM; CDR2 reads ANQGSEA.

This sequence joins TRBV28 and TRBJ2-5, with TRBD2 identical over 13 bases. After removal of 5 bases from V and 5 bases from J, the junction contained 5 bases not matched to a gene. In germline, CDR1 is MDHEN, CDR2 SYDVKM. This CDR3 region has 15 residues. CDR3 protein: CASSPGLAGAETQYF. The CDR3 DNA reads TGTGCCAGCAGTCCAGGACTAGCGGGAGCGGAGACCCAGTACTTC.

This clone was observed a few times. The chain couples TRBV7-2 to TRBJ2-1; 13 bases are a match to TRBD2. The CDR3 consists of 19 residues. The ends lost 2 bases at V and 8 bases at J; junction bases unmatched: 15. Per the germline V gene, CDR1 is SGHTA and CDR2 is FQGNSA. In DNA, the CDR3 is TGTGCCAGCAGCTTATCCCCCGGGACTAGCGGGACGGTTGCCTATGAGCAGTTCTTC. The encoded protein is CASSLSPGTSGTVAYEQFF.

Concerning this clone itself: A read error may produce the germline difference seen at one junction end. The CDR3 nucleotides read TGTGCCAGCACTGAAGGTAGAGGCGGGAGGGCGGTCACCGGGGAGCTGTTTTTT. It specifies CASTEGRGGRAVTGELFF. The V call is TRBV6-1, the J call TRBJ2-2; 9 positions agree with TRBD2. The CDR3 runs 18 residues. Germline values: CDR1 MNHNS, CDR2 SASEGT.

The V and J genes are TRBV7-2 and TRBJ2-2, with 8 bases matching TRBD2. J was trimmed by 5 bases and V by 2 bases; bases with no gene match: 7. The CDR3 has 16 residues. In germline, CDR1 is SGHTA, CDR2 FQGNSA. The CDR3 DNA sequence: TGTGCCAGCAGCTTAACCCCCAGCGGGAGAACCGGGGAGCTGTTTTTT. Protein: CASSLTPSGRTGELFF.

The genes are TRBV6-5 and TRBJ2-1; 8 bases are a match to TRBD2. V trimming: 7 bases; J trimming: 5 bases; junction bases outside the gene matches: 10. The germline V gene encodes CDR1 MNHEY and CDR2 SVGAGI. This CDR3 contains 15 residues. CDR3 sequence: CASTGWVAGNNEQFF. Written as DNA, the CDR3 is TGTGCCAGCACTGGGTGGGTAGCGGGGAACAATGAGCAGTTCTTC.

The chain joins TRBV7-8 to TRBJ2-3; 11 positions agree with TRBD2. V shed 3 bases and J 2 bases; nucleotides not matched to a gene: 19. Germline V gene lookup returns CDR1 SGHVS and CDR2 FQNEAQ. This CDR3 region has 21 residues. Here the CDR3 reads CASSFPPSPLTSGEYTDTQYF. CDR3 sequence (DNA): TGTGCCAGCAGCTTCCCCCCTTCCCCGCTGACTAGCGGGGAATACACAGATACGCAGTATTTT.

This rearrangement joins TRBV9 to TRBJ1-2; D is undetermined. From germline, CDR1 is SGDLS and CDR2 YYNGEE. CDR3 length equals 13 residues. The germline V and J ends were trimmed by 5 bases and 4 bases, with 12 bases remaining between them. The chain's CDR3 is CASRGSGSYGYTF. The CDR3 coding sequence is TGTGCCAGCAGAGGAAGTGGTTCCTATGGCTACACCTTC.